The sequence of this T cell receptor (beta chain) was determined in a study of synovial regulatory T cells in juvenile arthritis. Patients had median age roughly 12 years, range 2.4-22.9. Germline V CDR1 and CDR2: SGHRS, YFSETQ. The CDR3 spans 15 residues. No DNA has been recorded. Clones were sequenced by immunoSEQ multiplex PCR, and TCRdb holds only the in-frame ones, with some missing. This table lists more than 8,000 clones. V is TRBV5-1 and J is TRBJ2-3; no DNA is available, so the TRBD2 call from TCRdb remains unchecked. Material for sequencing was Treg cells from blood. Subset reported: remaining (HLA-DR-negative) circulating blood Treg cells. The receptor was derived from a donor younger than 30 with juvenile idiopathic arthritis. The CDR3 loop is CASSLGASGTDTQYF.